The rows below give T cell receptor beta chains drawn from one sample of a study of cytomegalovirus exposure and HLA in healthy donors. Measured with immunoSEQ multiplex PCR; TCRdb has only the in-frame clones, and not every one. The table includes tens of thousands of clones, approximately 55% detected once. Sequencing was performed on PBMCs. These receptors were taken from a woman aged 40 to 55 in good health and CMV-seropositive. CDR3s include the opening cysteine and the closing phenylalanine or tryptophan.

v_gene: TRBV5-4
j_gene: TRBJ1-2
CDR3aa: CASSPTDRAGNGYTF

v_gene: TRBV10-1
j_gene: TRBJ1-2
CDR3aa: CASTLKKTGLGYTF

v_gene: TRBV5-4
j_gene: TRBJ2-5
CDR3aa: CASSLWLGGGETQYF

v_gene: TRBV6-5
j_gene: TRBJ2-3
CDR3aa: CASRPDSADTQYF

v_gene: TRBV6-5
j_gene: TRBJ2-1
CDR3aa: CASSPSGLENNEQFF

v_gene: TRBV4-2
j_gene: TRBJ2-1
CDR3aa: CASSQVSEGQGVYNEQFF

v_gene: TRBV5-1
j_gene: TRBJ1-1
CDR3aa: CASSLGGGNTEAFF

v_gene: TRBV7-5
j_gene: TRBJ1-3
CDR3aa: CASPRPRARDTIYF

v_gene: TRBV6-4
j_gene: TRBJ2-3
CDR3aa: CASSGTSGGAGTDTQYF

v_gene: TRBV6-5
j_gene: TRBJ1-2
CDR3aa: CASRTATTTNYGYTF

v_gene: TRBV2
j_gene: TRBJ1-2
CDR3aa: CASSAGTGGAGYGYTF

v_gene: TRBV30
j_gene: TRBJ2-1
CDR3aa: CAWSGLAGYQFF

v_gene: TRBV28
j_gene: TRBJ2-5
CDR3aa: CASSSGTGGAETQYF

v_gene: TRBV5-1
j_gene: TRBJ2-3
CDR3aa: CASSFGGPDTQYF

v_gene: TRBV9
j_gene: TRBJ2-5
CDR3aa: CASSVSRGGETQYF

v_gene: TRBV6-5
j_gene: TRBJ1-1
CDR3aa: CASSFDREAFF

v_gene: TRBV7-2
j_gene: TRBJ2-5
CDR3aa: CASSSRLAGETQYF

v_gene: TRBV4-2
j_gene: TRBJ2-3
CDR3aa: CASSQDLGGGALDTQYF

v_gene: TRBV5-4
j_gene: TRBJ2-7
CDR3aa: CASSLMLGGSSYEQYF

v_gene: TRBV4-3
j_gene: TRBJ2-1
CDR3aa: CASSPRVPGGTGYNEQFF